This TCR beta chain appears in the sequencing data of a study of blood T cell repertoires in COVID-19. Overall study context: The origin of the acute and convalescent COVID-19 samples was the United States, Italy and Spain.

The CDR3 length is 14 residues. Trimming cost V 4 bases and J 1 base, with 10 bases left between them. Germline CDR1 MGHRA, CDR2 YSYEKL. The protocol was immunoSEQ multiplex PCR, while the TCRdb copy is restricted to in-frame clones and leaves out a portion. The profile shows roughly 160,000 clones, 80% to 90% of them singletons. V and J are TRBV4-1 and TRBJ1-1; D not resolved. The clonotype was recovered from a man between 60 and 75 years old with acute or convalescent COVID-19. Sequenced material: peripheral blood. The CDR3 spells CASSRDGRNTEAFF. CDR3 nucleotides: TGCGCCAGCAGCCGTGATGGGAGGAACACTGAAGCTTTCTTT.